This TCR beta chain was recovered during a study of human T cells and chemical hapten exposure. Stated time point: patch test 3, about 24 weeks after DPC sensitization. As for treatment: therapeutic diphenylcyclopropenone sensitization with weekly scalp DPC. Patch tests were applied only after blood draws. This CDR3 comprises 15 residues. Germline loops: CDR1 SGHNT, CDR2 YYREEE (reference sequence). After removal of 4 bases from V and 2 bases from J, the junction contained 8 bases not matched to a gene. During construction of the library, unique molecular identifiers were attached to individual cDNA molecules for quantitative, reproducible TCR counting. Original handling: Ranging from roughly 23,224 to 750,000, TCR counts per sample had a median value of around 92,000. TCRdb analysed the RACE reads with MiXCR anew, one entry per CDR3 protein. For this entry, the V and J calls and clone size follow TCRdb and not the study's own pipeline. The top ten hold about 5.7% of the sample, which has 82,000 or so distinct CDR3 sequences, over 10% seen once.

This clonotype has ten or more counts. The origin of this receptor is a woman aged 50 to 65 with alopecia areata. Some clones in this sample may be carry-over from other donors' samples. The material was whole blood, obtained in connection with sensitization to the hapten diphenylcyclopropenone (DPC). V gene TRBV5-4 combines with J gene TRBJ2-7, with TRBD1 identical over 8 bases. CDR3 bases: TGTGCCAGCAGCAACCGACAGGGGCGAACCTACGAGCAGTACTTC. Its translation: CASSNRQGRTYEQYF.